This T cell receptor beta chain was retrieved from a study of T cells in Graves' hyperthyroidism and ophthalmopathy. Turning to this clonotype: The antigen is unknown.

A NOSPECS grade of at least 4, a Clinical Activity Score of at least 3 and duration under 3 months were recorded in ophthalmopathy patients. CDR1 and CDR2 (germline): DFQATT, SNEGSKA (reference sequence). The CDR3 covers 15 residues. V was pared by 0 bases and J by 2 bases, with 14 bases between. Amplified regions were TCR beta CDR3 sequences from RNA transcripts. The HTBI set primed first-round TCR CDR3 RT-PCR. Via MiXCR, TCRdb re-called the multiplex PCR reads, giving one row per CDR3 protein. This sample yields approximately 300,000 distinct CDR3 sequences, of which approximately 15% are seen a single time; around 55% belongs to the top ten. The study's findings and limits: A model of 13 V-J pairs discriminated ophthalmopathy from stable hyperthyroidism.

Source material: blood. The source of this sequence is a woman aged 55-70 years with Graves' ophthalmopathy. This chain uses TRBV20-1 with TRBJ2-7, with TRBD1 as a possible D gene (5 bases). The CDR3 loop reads CSARDGSRATYEQYF. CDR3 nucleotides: TGCAGTGCTAGAGATGGTTCCAGGGCCACCTACGAGCAGTACTTC.